This entry lists 29 T cell receptor beta chains sequenced from one sample in a study of blood T cell repertoires in COVID-19. Produced via immunoSEQ multiplex PCR; TCRdb's table is partial and in-frame only. This sample has 450,000 to 500,000 clones, with 75% to 90% found just once. The sequencing input was PBMCs or T cells enriched from blood (not recorded which). The receptors come from a woman aged 55-69 years who had recovered from COVID-19.

V and J are TRBV5-1 and TRBJ2-1, with 11 positions matching TRBD2. Germline V gives CDR1 SGHRS, CDR2 YFSETQ. The junction had 5 bases not matched to a gene; V was cut back by 0 bases and J by 9 bases. The CDR3 runs 15 residues. CDR3 amino acids: CASSLGSGGAVEQFF. In DNA form, the CDR3 reads TGCGCCAGCAGCTTGGGTAGCGGGGGGGCGGTTGAGCAGTTCTTC.

About this clone itself: The limits of the CDR3 on the DNA are not certain, so only TCRdb's listed CDR3 is given. This sequence joins TRBV12-2 and TRBJ2-1; the D segment call TRBD1 is taken from the table without a DNA check. TRBV12-2 is described as a pseudogene. The CDR3 length is 21 residues, termini included. The CDR3 protein is CASRLAEVGQGAVGSYNEQFF.

J is TRBJ1-1 and V is TRBV10-1, with TRBD1 matching 9 bases. The CDR3 is made up of 16 amino acids. The V segment lost 2 bases and the J segment 1 base; nucleotides outside the gene matches: 5. The germline CDR1 and CDR2 sequences are WNHNN and SYGVQD (reference sequence). The CDR3 DNA follows: TGCGCCAGCAGTGAGGGGACAGGGAGCGGGAACACTGAAGCTTTCTTT. It translates to CASSEGTGSGNTEAFF.

This clone appeared once. The chain links TRBV5-6 to TRBJ1-4, with D possibly being TRBD1 (5 bases). V lost 0 bases, J lost 7 bases, and 13 bases lay in between. This CDR3 region has 15 residues. From germline, CDR1 is SGHDT and CDR2 YYEEEE. CDR3 amino acids: CASSLVRQGGEKLFF. In DNA form, the CDR3 reads TGTGCCAGCAGCTTGGTTCGGCAGGGAGGTGAAAAACTGTTTTTT.

This clone is a singleton in its sample. The V gene is TRBV11-2, the J gene TRBJ2-1; 8 nucleotides agree with TRBD2. Losses at the gene ends were 1 base for V and 8 bases for J; bases not matched to a gene: 10. Germline lookup yields CDR1 SGHAT and CDR2 FQNNGV. The CDR3 is made up of 16 amino acids. The CDR3 is CASSLGLGGAVDEQFF. The CDR3 coding sequence is TGTGCCAGCAGCTTAGGGCTCGGGGGGGCCGTGGATGAGCAGTTCTTC.

This chain connects TRBV11-3 to TRBJ1-2; D is perhaps TRBD1 (6 bases). This CDR3 has 13 residues. The ends were cut back, 5 bases at V and 14 bases at J, with 21 bases in the middle. Germline V gene lookup returns CDR1 SGHNT and CDR2 YENEEA. DNA for the CDR3: TGTGCCAGCAGCCCCCTAGCGGGGGGCGGGGGGACCTTC. Encoded protein: CASSPLAGGGGTF.

The chain recombines TRBV5-4 with TRBJ1-2; possible D gene TRBD1, 6 bases. Germline loops: CDR1 SGHNT, CDR2 YYREEE (reference sequence). V lost 0 bases to trimming and J lost 6 bases, with 12 bases between them. There are 14 residues in the CDR3. DNA of the CDR3: TGTGCCAGCAGCTTGGAAGCAGGGGTGAATGGCTACACCTTC. Protein: CASSLEAGVNGYTF.

V and J are TRBV11-2 and TRBJ1-1; D is ambiguous. The V gene's germline CDR1 is SGHAT and CDR2 FQNNGV. The CDR3 totals 13 residues. The germline V and J ends were trimmed by 10 bases and 1 base, with 13 bases remaining between them. The CDR3 region has the DNA TGTGCCATCGGGAGGGTAGGGAACACTGAAGCTTTCTTT. Protein product: CAIGRVGNTEAFF.

The chain links TRBV4-1 to TRBJ2-7; D is ambiguous. This CDR3 is 14 amino acids long. The germline V and J ends were trimmed by 0 bases and 2 bases, with 8 bases remaining between them. CDR1 is MGHRA, CDR2 YSYEKL, per germline. DNA of the CDR3: TGCGCCAGCAGCCAAGATCCACACACCTACGAGCAGTACGTC. It codes for CASSQDPHTYEQYV.

This clone was seen a handful of times. The chain employs TRBV2 and TRBJ2-7, with a weak D call TRBD2 (5 bases). The V gene lost 6 bases and the J gene lost 0 bases, with 12 bases spanning the gap. CDR3 length equals 14 residues. CDR1 and CDR2 (germline): SNHLY, FYNNEI. CDR3 loop: CASREDWNSYEQYF. For the CDR3, the DNA is TGTGCCAGCAGAGAGGACTGGAACTCCTACGAGCAGTACTTC. The full variable domain, rest sourced from reference TRBV2 and TRBJ2-7, is EPEVTQTPSHQVTQMGQEVILRCVPISNHLYFYWYRQILGQKVEFLVSFYNNEISEKSEIFDDQFSVERPDGSNFTLKIRSTKLEDSAMYFCASREDWNSYEQYFGPGTRLTVT.

V gene TRBV25-1 combines with J gene TRBJ2-5; a weak D match, TRBD1 (6 bases). Trimming shortened V by 1 base and J by 5 bases, and 11 bases separated the two germline ends. This CDR3 is 14 amino acids long. Germline V gene lookup returns CDR1 MGHDK and CDR2 SYGVNS. The CDR3 here is CASSESGQGETQYF. The CDR3, as DNA: TGTGCCAGCAGTGAATCGGGGCAGGGGGAGACCCAGTACTTC.

The CDR3 loop is CASSVGMGQGTYEQYF. The CDR3 nucleotides are TGTGCCAGCAGCGTAGGAATGGGACAGGGGACGTACGAGCAGTACTTC. The chain couples TRBV9 to TRBJ2-7, with TRBD1 matching 10 bases. V lost 0 bases and J lost 4; bases outside the gene matches: 7. Germline V gene lookup returns CDR1 SGDLS and CDR2 YYNGEE. The CDR3 is 16 residues long.

The V call is TRBV10-2, the J call TRBJ2-7, with D tentatively TRBD2 (7 bases). CDR3 length equals 13 residues. V lost 4 bases to trimming and J lost 4 bases, with 11 bases between them. From germline, CDR1 is WSHSY and CDR2 SAAADI. CDR3 protein: CASSGGRGYEQYV. Written as DNA, the CDR3 is TGCGCCAGCAGTGGGGGGAGGGGGTACGAGCAGTACGTC.

The chain is built from TRBV19 and TRBJ1-1; no firm D call. This CDR3 contains 14 residues. CDR1 is LNHDA and CDR2 is SQIVND in the germline V gene (reference sequence). V was trimmed by 7 bases and J by 1 base, leaving 13 bases between them. The DNA of the CDR3 is TGTGCCAGTAAGGCGGAGTTACAGAACACTGAAGCTTTCTTT. Amino acid sequence: CASKAELQNTEAFF.

This CDR3 is CASSVAAGEYNEQFF. In DNA, the CDR3 is TGTGCCAGCAGCGTAGCCGCAGGGGAATACAATGAGCAGTTCTTC. This rearrangement joins TRBV9 to TRBJ2-1; TRBD1 is a possible D gene (6 bases). Germline assignment: CDR1 SGDLS and CDR2 YYNGEE. Trimming pared 0 bases from V and 4 bases from J, leaving 11 bases between. This CDR3 is built from 15 residues.

This clone was observed once. The gene calls are TRBV5-1 and TRBJ2-3; D unclear. Germline V gene data show CDR1 as SGHRS and CDR2 as YFSETQ. CDR3 size: 14 residues. Trimming took 0 bases from V and 2 from J, leaving 7 bases between them. The CDR3 DNA reads as TGCGCCAGCAGCTTGGGACTGACCACAGATACGCAGTATTTT. Its protein product is CASSLGLTTDTQYF.

This chain uses TRBV19 with TRBJ2-2; a weak D match, TRBD2 (6 bases). V was shortened by 4 bases and J by 7 bases, with 16 bases between the two germline ends. CDR3 length: 15 amino acids. Per the germline V gene, CDR1 is LNHDA and CDR2 is SQIVND (reference sequence). The CDR3 spells CASSTTWGEGGELFF. DNA for the CDR3: TGTGCCAGTAGTACCACATGGGGGGAAGGCGGGGAGCTGTTTTTT. The full variable domain, rest sourced from reference TRBV19 and TRBJ2-2, is DGGITQSPKYLFRKEGQNVTLSCEQNLNHDAMYWYRQDPGQGLRLIYYSQIVNDFQKGDIAEGYSVSREKKESFPLTVTSAQKNPTAFYLCASSTTWGEGGELFFGEGSRLTVL.

The V call is TRBV5-4, the J call TRBJ2-5, with a tentative D call TRBD2 (5 bases). Germline V lookup: CDR1 SGHNT, CDR2 YYREEE (reference sequence). V lost 4 bases, J lost 7 bases, and 11 bases lay in between. The CDR3 has 12 residues. In nucleotides, the CDR3 is TGTGCCAGCAGCACGGACTTCGGGACCCAGTACTTC. As protein: CASSTDFGTQYF. The whole variable domain, remainder taken from reference TRBV5-4 and TRBJ2-5, is ETGVTQSPTHLIKTRGQQVTLRCSSQSGHNTVSWYQQALGQGPQFIFQYYREEENGRGNFPPRFSGLQFPNYSSELNVNALELDDSALYLCASSTDFGTQYFGPGTRLLVL.

The V call is TRBV27, the J call TRBJ1-6; no clear D gene. The CDR3 covers 15 residues. Germline V gives CDR1 MNHEY, CDR2 SMNVEV (reference sequence). Trimming cost V 2 bases and J 5 bases, with 10 bases left between them. CDR3 DNA: TGTGCCAGCAGTTTAGGAGTCAGAGATAATTCACCCCTCCACTTT. This encodes CASSLGVRDNSPLHF.

The chain employs TRBV5-1 and TRBJ1-4; TRBD1 agrees at 7 bases. The CDR3 length is 16 residues. J gave up 7 bases and V 0 bases, and 9 bases lay outside the gene matches. Germline CDR1 is SGHRS and CDR2 is YFSETQ. CDR3 in amino acids: CASSLAEQGRGEKLFF. In nucleotides, the CDR3 is TGCGCCAGCAGCTTGGCCGAACAGGGGCGGGGTGAAAAACTGTTTTTT.

The rearrangement joins TRBV5-1 to TRBJ2-2; 7 nucleotides agree with TRBD2. The CDR3 extends over 15 amino acids. The ends lost 5 bases at V and 5 bases at J; junction bases unmatched: 9. The germline CDR1 and CDR2 sequences are SGHRS and YFSETQ. CDR3 residues: CASSGSGGDTGELFF. The DNA of the CDR3 is TGCGCCAGCAGTGGTTCGGGGGGAGATACCGGGGAGCTGTTTTTT.

The V gene is TRBV6-5, the J gene TRBJ2-7; 8 positions match TRBD1. Germline CDR1 and CDR2: MNHEY and SVGAGI. The CDR3 contains 16 residues. With V trimmed by 2 bases and J by 3 bases, 9 bases remained unmatched. The CDR3 loop reads CASSYNPLGQGYEQYF. The CDR3 nucleotides are TGTGCCAGCAGTTACAACCCTCTCGGACAGGGCTACGAGCAGTACTTC.

In its sample, this clone was seen a few times. CDR3 coding DNA: TGTGCCAGTACTCCCATGGGGCAGTACACTGAAGCTTTCTTT. This codes for CASTPMGQYTEAFF. The V gene is TRBV19, the J gene TRBJ1-1, with a possible D match to TRBD1 (5 bases). The CDR3 spans 14 residues. Germline-derived CDR1 and CDR2 are LNHDA and SQIVND (reference sequence). Trimming stripped 7 bases from V and 3 bases from J, with 15 bases between.

The chain carries TRBV18 and TRBJ2-6; D is possibly TRBD1 (6 bases). This CDR3 has 16 residues. From germline, CDR1 is KGHSH and CDR2 LQKENI. V was cut by 3 bases and J by 2 bases, with 11 bases left in between. The CDR3 DNA reads as TGTGCCAGCTCACCGACAGGTGGTGCTGGGGCCAACGTCCTGACTTTC. Translated: CASSPTGGAGANVLTF.

The chain joins TRBV5-1 to TRBJ1-2, with a weak D call TRBD1 (5 bases). V was trimmed by 0 bases and J by 5 bases, leaving 11 bases between them. CDR1 and CDR2 from the germline V gene are SGHRS and YFSETQ. This CDR3 region has 14 residues. The DNA for the CDR3 is TGCGCCAGCAGCTTGGAACAGGTGGGATATGGCTACACCTTC. Encoded protein: CASSLEQVGYGYTF.

The gene calls are TRBV2 and TRBJ1-4; D unresolved. CDR1 and CDR2 from the germline V gene are SNHLY and FYNNEI. The V end lost 3 bases, the J end lost 8 bases, and 22 bases lay between the germline ends. The CDR3 has 17 amino acids. CDR3 sequence reads: CASSDGLLGILKEKLFF. CDR3 nucleotide sequence: TGTGCCAGCAGTGACGGACTATTAGGCATACTTAAAGAAAAACTGTTTTTT.

The J gene is TRBJ1-4, the V gene TRBV28; D is unclear. CDR1 is MDHEN, CDR2 SYDVKM, per germline. The CDR3 loop spans 11 amino acids. Trimming took off 5 bases at V and 5 bases at J, with 3 bases between the two ends. As DNA, the CDR3 is TGTGCCAGCAGTCTAAATGAAAAACTGTTTTTT. This gives the protein CASSLNEKLFF.

The chain recombines TRBV6-6 with TRBJ1-2; 7 positions match TRBD1. CDR1 MNHNY and CDR2 SVGAGI come from the germline V gene (reference sequence). The ends lost 6 bases at V and 3 bases at J; junction bases unmatched: 7. The CDR3 sequence is 14 residues long. The CDR3 reads CASRETGRDYGYTF. The CDR3, as DNA: TGTGCCAGCAGAGAGACAGGGCGCGACTATGGCTACACCTTC.

Of note for this clone: Sequence at one end of the junction differs from germline and may be a read error. V usage is TRBV12-3 or TRBV12-4 and J usage is TRBJ1-4; D is unclear. The CDR3 is made up of 13 amino acids. CDR3 in amino acids: CASSLAPYEKLFF. DNA for the CDR3: TGTGCCAGCAGTCTAGCCCCCTATGAAAAACTGTTTTTT.